This entry lists 14 T cell receptor beta chains sequenced from one sample in a study of blood T cell repertoires in COVID-19. Sequencing used immunoSEQ multiplex PCR; TCRdb keeps in-frame clones, though not all of them. Among about 280,000 clones, approximately 90% were seen once, and the ten largest hold approximately 4%. The sequenced sample consisted of PBMCs or T cells enriched from blood (not recorded which). The receptors here all came from a woman in her twenties or thirties with acute COVID-19.

The V call is TRBV5-6, the J call TRBJ2-1; 7 positions match TRBD1. CDR3 length equals 14 residues. V lost 3 bases and J lost 4; bases outside the gene matches: 4. The germline gives CDR1 SGHDT, CDR2 YYEEEE. The chain's CDR3 is CASSWPGQYNEQFF. The CDR3 nucleotides are TGTGCCAGCAGCTGGCCGGGACAGTACAATGAGCAGTTCTTC.

The rearrangement joins TRBV2 to TRBJ2-2, with a possible D match to TRBD1 (6 bases). V shed 6 bases and J shed 4 bases, with 18 bases lying between them. Germline V gene lookup returns CDR1 SNHLY and CDR2 FYNNEI. The CDR3 consists of 16 residues. The CDR3 region is CASRTPGRGGTGELFF. As DNA, the CDR3 is TGTGCCAGCAGGACCCCGGGGCGAGGGGGCACCGGGGAGCTGTTTTTT.

The CDR3 region is CASSRGDSFNYGYTF. Written as DNA, the CDR3 is TGTGCCAGCAGCCGCGGCGACAGCTTTAACTATGGCTACACCTTC. The rearrangement joins TRBV7-6 to TRBJ1-2, with D perhaps TRBD1 (5 bases). V lost 5 bases and J 1 base, leaving 14 bases between the germline ends. There are 15 residues in the CDR3. Germline CDR1 and CDR2: SGHVS and FNYEAQ.

The chain joins TRBV7-3 to TRBJ2-5; 9 nucleotides match TRBD2. Germline V gene lookup returns CDR1 SGHTA and CDR2 FQGTGA. The CDR3 runs to 18 residues. V was pared by 1 base and J by 5 bases, with 14 bases of the junction left unmatched. CDR3 region: CASSLKGLAGGPRETQYF. The CDR3 DNA reads TGTGCCAGCAGCTTAAAGGGTCTGGCGGGAGGGCCAAGGGAGACCCAGTACTTC.

V gene TRBV5-1 combines with J gene TRBJ1-3; 11 bases match TRBD1. The V gene end was trimmed by 1 base and the J gene end by 0 bases; junction bases not matched to a gene: 18. The CDR3 is 22 amino acids. The germline gives CDR1 SGHRS, CDR2 YFSETQ. The CDR3 is CASSLTGQGARFPDSSGNTIYF. CDR3 nucleotides: TGCGCCAGCAGCTTGACCGGACAGGGGGCCCGCTTTCCAGATAGCTCTGGAAACACCATATATTTT.

The rearrangement uses TRBV5-1 and TRBJ2-2; D uncertain. Germline CDR1 and CDR2: SGHRS and YFSETQ. V lost 4 bases to trimming and J lost 3 bases, with 7 bases between them. This CDR3 has 13 residues. Written as DNA, the CDR3 is TGCGCCAGCAGCCCACGGGACACCGGGGAGCTGTTTTTT. Translation gives CASSPRDTGELFF.

As regards this clone: Other nucleotide sequences in the sample specify the same CDR3. The V gene is TRBV6-5, the J gene TRBJ2-7; the D gene is possibly TRBD2 (6 bases). The CDR3 runs to 13 residues. V shed 5 bases and J shed 2 bases, with 10 bases lying between them. Per germline, CDR1 MNHEY and CDR2 SVGAGI. Written as DNA, the CDR3 is TGTGCCAGCAGTCGTAGCGGAACCTACGAGCAGTACTTC. It translates to CASSRSGTYEQYF.

V gene TRBV11-2 combines with J gene TRBJ2-3; D perhaps matches TRBD1 (5 bases). Trimming left V 4 bases short and J 5 bases short, with 13 bases between. The length of the CDR3 is 14 residues. Germline values: CDR1 SGHAT, CDR2 FQNNGV. The CDR3 loop reads CASSSAGPLDTQYF. The CDR3 region has the DNA TGTGCCAGCAGCTCTGCAGGGCCCTTAGATACGCAGTATTTT. Full variable domain (rest looked up from reference TRBV11-2 and TRBJ2-3): EAGVAQSPRYKIIEKRQSVAFWCNPISGHATLYWYQQILGQGPKLLIQFQNNGVVDDSQLPKDRFSAERLKGVDSTLKIQPAKLEDSAVYLCASSSAGPLDTQYFGPGTRLTVL.

The chain carries TRBV6-5 and TRBJ1-2, with TRBD1 identical over 10 bases. The CDR3 contains 14 residues. V was pared by 0 bases and J by 8 bases, with 3 bases of the junction left unmatched. CDR1 is MNHEY, CDR2 SVGAGI, per germline. This chain's CDR3 is CASSYSPTGGGYTF. For the CDR3, the DNA is TGTGCCAGCAGTTACTCGCCGACAGGGGGCGGCTACACCTTC.

The CDR3 is CASSQTGPQGYTF. CDR3 in DNA: TGTGCCAGCAGCCAAACAGGCCCTCAAGGCTACACCTTC. J is TRBJ1-2 and V is TRBV7-8; D is possibly TRBD1 (5 bases). This CDR3 is 13 amino acids long. The V and J ends lost 5 bases and 8 bases respectively, with 15 bases between them. CDR1 and CDR2 from the germline V gene are SGHVS and FQNEAQ.

This sequence joins TRBV5-1 and TRBJ2-1; 9 bases line up with TRBD2. With 0 bases clipped from V and 3 bases from J, the junction kept 7 bases outside the gene matches. CDR1 and CDR2 from the germline V gene are SGHRS and YFSETQ. The CDR3 covers 17 residues. The CDR3 spells CASSLAVAGVGYNEQFF. CDR3 nucleotide sequence: TGCGCCAGCAGCTTGGCTGTAGCGGGAGTAGGCTACAATGAGCAGTTCTTC.

The chain couples TRBV24-1 to TRBJ2-2, with D uncertain. The CDR3 loop spans 14 amino acids. In germline, CDR1 is KGHDR, CDR2 SFDVKD. V shed 3 bases and J shed 5 bases, with 9 bases lying between them. In DNA, the CDR3 is TGTGCCACCAGTGATCCGACGGAGACCGGGGAGCTGTTTTTT. Translating it yields CATSDPTETGELFF.

This chain uses TRBV29-1 with TRBJ2-5; D is possibly TRBD2 (6 bases). The CDR3 totals 15 residues. Trimming took off 3 bases at V and 2 bases at J, with 16 bases between the two ends. The V gene's germline CDR1 is SQVTM and CDR2 ANQGSEA. The CDR3 bases are TGCAGCGTTGAGCCCCAGCTAGGGACTCAAGAGACCCAGTACTTC. Protein sequence: CSVEPQLGTQETQYF.

The rearrangement links TRBV27 to TRBJ2-7, with TRBD1 identical over 10 bases. Per germline, CDR1 MNHEY and CDR2 SMNVEV (reference sequence). With V trimmed by 3 bases and J by 4 bases, 3 bases remained unmatched. This CDR3 contains 14 residues. The DNA for the CDR3 is TGTGCCAGCAGTTTCGGGACAGGGGAGTACGAGCAGTACTTC. Its protein is CASSFGTGEYEQYF.